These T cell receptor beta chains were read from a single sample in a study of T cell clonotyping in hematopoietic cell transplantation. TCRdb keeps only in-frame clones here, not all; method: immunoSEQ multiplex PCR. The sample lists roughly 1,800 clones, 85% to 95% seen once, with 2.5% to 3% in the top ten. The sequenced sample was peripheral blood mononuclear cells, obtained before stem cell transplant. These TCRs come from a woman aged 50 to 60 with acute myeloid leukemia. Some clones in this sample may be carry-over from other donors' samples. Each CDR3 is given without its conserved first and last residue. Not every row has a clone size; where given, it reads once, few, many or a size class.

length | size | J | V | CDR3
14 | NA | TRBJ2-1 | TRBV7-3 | ASSPWTGSSYNEQF
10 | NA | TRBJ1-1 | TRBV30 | AGGRANTEAF
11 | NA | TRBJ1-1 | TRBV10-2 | ASSEQINTEAF
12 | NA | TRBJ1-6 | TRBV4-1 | ASSLGTTNSPLH
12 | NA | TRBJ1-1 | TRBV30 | AWSEGIQNTEAF
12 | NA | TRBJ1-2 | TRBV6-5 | ASSPARQLGGYT
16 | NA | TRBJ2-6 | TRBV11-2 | ASSLGTGSYSGANVLT
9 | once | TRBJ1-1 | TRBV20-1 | SASLSPEAF
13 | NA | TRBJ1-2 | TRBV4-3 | ASSQDGQGNYGYT
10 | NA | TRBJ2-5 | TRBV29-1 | SVEYGPETQY
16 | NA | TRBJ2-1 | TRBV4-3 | ASSQGLAGAPGGNEQF
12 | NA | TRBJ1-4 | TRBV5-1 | ASSLEKGGEKLF
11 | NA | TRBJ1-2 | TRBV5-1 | ASSPQGGYGYT
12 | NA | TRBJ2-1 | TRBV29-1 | SVDTGSSYNEQF
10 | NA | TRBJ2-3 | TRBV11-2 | ASSLGGTTQY
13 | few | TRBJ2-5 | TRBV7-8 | ASSLGSADQETQY
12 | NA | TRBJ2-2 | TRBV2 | ASSSGANTGELF
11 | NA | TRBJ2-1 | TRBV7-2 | ASSSTAYNEQF
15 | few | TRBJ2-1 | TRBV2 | ASSDMEWQDKYNEQF
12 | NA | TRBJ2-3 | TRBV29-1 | SSKDGSSTDTQY
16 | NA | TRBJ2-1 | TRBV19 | ASSIGSASGGAKNEQF
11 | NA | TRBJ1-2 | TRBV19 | ASSIEGGRGYT
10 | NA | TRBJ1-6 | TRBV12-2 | ASRRGVSPLH
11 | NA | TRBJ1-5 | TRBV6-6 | ASQGKGNQPQH
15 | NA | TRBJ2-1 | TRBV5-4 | ASSPLSPSGAHNEQF
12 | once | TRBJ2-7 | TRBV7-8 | ASSLSGGGYEQY
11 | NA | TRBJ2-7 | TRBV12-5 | ASGFDRGYEQY
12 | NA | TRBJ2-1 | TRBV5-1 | ASTLETGRNEQF
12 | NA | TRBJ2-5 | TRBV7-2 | ASSLADRSGTQY
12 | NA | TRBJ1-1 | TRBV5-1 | ASSFQGENTEAF
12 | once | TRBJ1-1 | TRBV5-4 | ASSRRQGNTEAF
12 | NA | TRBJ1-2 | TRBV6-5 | ASSLGGFPYGYT
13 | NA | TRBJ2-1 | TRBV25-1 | ASSEWRSSYNEQF
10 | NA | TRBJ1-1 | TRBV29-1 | SVVTEHTEAF
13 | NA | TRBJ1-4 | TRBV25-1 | ASSVQGKGNEKLF
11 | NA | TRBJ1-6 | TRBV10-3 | AAVQGLNSPLH
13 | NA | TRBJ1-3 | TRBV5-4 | ASSPFSGSGNTIY
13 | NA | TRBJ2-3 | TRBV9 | ASSVTPGGTDTQY
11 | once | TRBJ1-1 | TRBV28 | ASSTASNTEAF